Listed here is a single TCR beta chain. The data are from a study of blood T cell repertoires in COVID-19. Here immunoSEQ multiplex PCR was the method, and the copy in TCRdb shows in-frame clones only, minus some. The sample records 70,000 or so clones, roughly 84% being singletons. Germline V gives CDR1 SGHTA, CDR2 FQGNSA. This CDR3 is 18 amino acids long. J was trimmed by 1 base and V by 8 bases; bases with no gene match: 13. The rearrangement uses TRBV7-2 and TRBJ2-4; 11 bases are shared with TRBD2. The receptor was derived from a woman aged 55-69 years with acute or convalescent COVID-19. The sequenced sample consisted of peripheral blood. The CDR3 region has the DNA TGTGCCAGCTCGCGGGAACTAGCGGGGGTGGGGGCCAAAAACATTCAGTACTTC. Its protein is CASSRELAGVGAKNIQYF.